This TCR beta chain stems from a study of brain T cells in children with intractable seizures. This CDR3 has 15 amino acids. The V gene's germline CDR1 is SEHNR and CDR2 FQNEAQ (reference sequence). With 8 bases removed from V and 1 base from J, the gap between germline ends came to 16 bases. Time point: blood from clinic visit 5 months post-surgery; TSC patient then seizure free. Profiling relied on immunoSEQ multiplex PCR, and the TCRdb table lists in-frame clones only, not all of them. The table shows 300,000 to 400,000 clones, with about 93% occurring only once. The sequence derives from a boy under two years old with tuberous sclerosis and intractable seizures. The rearrangement uses TRBV7-9 and TRBJ2-3, with a tentative D call TRBD2 (5 bases). The sequenced sample was peripheral blood, obtained 4 to 5 months after surgery. The DNA for the CDR3 is TGTGCCAGCCTGAACCCCGGGGTCGGCACAGATACGCAGTATTTT. Its protein is CASLNPGVGTDTQYF.